This TCR beta chain was captured by sequencing in a study of shared clonotypes between healthy human individuals (dated by TCRdb to 2019 to 2021). Some background on the complete study: The cohort comprised a couple of women and three men aged 18 to 49 years. Between about 0.9 and 8.9 billion PBMCs per donor were obtained by leukapheresis. For each donor, CD4 naive and CD4 memory were each run on three plates, CD8 naive on two plates, and CD8 memory on one plate. Different laboratories and diverse techniques were used to prepare libraries and sequence TCR repertoires, to increase sequencing depth and limit assay-specific biases. To estimate repertoire size and how much clonotypes are shared between individuals, the study performed deep sequencing of blood TCR repertoires from about five healthy adults. General findings and caveats noted by the study authors: Compared with non-shared clonotypes, clonotypes shared by all four sorted-subset donors had higher generation probabilities. The genetic and exposure-history diversity represented was limited by the small number of donors. Across a handful of donors, 5% to 6% of naive CD4, around 3.5% of naive CD8, around 2.1% of memory CD4, and roughly 0.4% of memory CD8 clonotypes were shared. Naive subsets generally had larger estimated clonotype richness than memory subsets. Rarefaction of sorted-subset datasets indicated incomplete sequencing despite the large sequencing depth. Pairwise subsampling indicated that sequencing depth was expected to affect the degree of clonotype sharing among donors. Sampling was restricted to blood, and TCR repertoires in tissue are likely to differ from TCR repertoires in blood.

From the germline V gene (reference sequence), CDR1 is SEHNR and CDR2 is FQNEAQ. Here V drops 4 bases and J drops 8 bases, and the junction holds 20 bases not matched to any gene. Including the terminal cysteine and phenylalanine, the CDR3 comprises 19 residues. CDR3 DNA only is kept here, 57 bases in frame from base 1. Donors were healthy HIV-negative adults with no recently reported acute infections or vaccinations. Only Caucasian adults living in Nashville, Tennessee, USA were represented among the donors. CD8 memory samples were composed of magnetically selected CD45RO+ cells combined with CCR7-negative CD45RA+ effector memory (TemRA) cells. Blood was obtained by leukapheresis, after which PBMCs were separated by Ficoll-Histopaque density gradient centrifugation and cryopreserved in liquid nitrogen vapor phase. Analytical flow cytometry was used to check the purity and quantity of every magnetically sorted T cell population. Each sorted fraction had its genomic DNA isolated and then quantified by UV absorbance on a Nanodrop 2000c.

Concerning this clone itself: Its antigen is still unknown. No per-base quality is available; no much larger clone lies one base away.

TCR CDR3 regions were amplified from genomic DNA by multiplex PCR using the deep immunoSEQ assay. Extracted genomic DNA from each cell subset was distributed evenly across all wells of several immunoSEQ 96-well plates, and each plate was treated as a replicate. For sorted subsets, around 200 ng genomic DNA, equal to tens of thousands of T cell genomes, was loaded into each replicate PCR. Purified libraries were quantified with a Qubit 3.0 fluorometer, sized on a Bioanalyzer 2100, and re-quantified with the KAPA Library Quantification kit. Every immunoSEQ 96-well plate was sequenced on a separate single-read 150-cycle Illumina NextSeq 550 flow cell. The original pipeline was this. Because only junctional sequences without quality scores were contained in the immunoSEQ output, filtering matching that applied to full-length reads could not be performed. Sequences were annotated with PyIR, a Python wrapper for IgBLAST v1.9, using IMGT germline references to assign V/J genes and CDR3. Reads with weak V/J assignments (E-value above 1e-6), missing CDR3, stop codons, out-of-frame junctions, or ambiguous translated residues were removed. A V3J clonotype was defined by an identical inferred V gene, J gene, and CDR3 amino acid sequence. Percentage overlap between repertoires was computed as shared unique clonotypes divided by the size of the smaller repertoire. RTK rarefaction, the Chao1 estimator, and Recon v2.1 estimates of unobserved clonotypes were used to assess repertoire richness. Generation probabilities for all TCRbeta clonotypes obtained by the gDNA method from a few donors were computed using OLGA. TCRdb obtained this table from immuneACCESS and retained in-frame rearrangements with V and J assigned. These tables miss some clones; where compared with another copy, unresolved V genes account for less than half of the shortfall, and the remainder is unexplained. V and J calls and clone size are copied from that table; D and trimming were computed from the DNA. For this sample the table gives 85,000 to 100,000 clones, of which 60% to 75% were detected only once. The ten largest make up roughly 49% of the sample.

The chain couples TRBV7-9 to TRBJ2-1, with TRBD2 matching 10 junction bases. The sequence derives from a man under 40 in good health. The sample consisted of memory CD8+ T cells sorted from blood. Reading the label with the study, this specimen's cell subset or site is: CD45RO+ cells pooled with CCR7-negative TemRA cells. In nucleotides, the sequence is TGTGCCAGCAGCTCCACAGCAAACGGGACTAGCGTAGTTTGGCATGAGCAGTTCTTC. This is translated as CASSSTANGTSVVWHEQFF.